This T cell receptor (beta chain) was captured in a study of T cell repertoires and leukemia-associated antigens. Study-level background: Each sample gave about 3 to 5.0 million effective reads.

Per the germline V gene, CDR1 is SGHDN and CDR2 is FVKESK. This CDR3 has 15 amino acids. The sample holds many counts of this clonotype. What it binds is unknown. This may be a read error: a much more frequent sequence differs by one nucleotide. The study, taken as a whole, reports: Specificity and function of the expanded clones need further investigation.

Each CDR3 protein is one row after TCRdb ran MiXCR on the 5' RACE reads. The repertoire holds about 15,000 distinct CDR3 sequences, 35% to 45% seen once, with about 10% in the top ten. The sequenced material came from CD3+ T cells sorted from blood and cultured. V gene TRBV14 combines with J gene TRBJ2-3; D ambiguous. With the DNA end fitting TRBJ1-5 better, the J assignment may be wrong. This clonotype was sampled from a female donor in good health. The CDR3 protein is CASSRGSLRTDTQHF. In DNA, the CDR3 is TGTGCCAGCAGCCGCGGATCGCTGCGCACAGATACGCAGCATTTT.